Included here is one TCR beta chain sequence, with context. This sample is part of a study of low-dose radiotherapy and immunotherapy resistance in tumors. TRAV- and TRBV-specific primers primed first-strand cDNA, covering alpha and beta chains. A 20-cycle PCR with a constant-region primer and V-primer adapter amplified TCRs. In TCRdb, the reads were re-called with MiXCR into one record per CDR3 protein. The sample has some 57,000 distinct CDR3 sequences; around 25% are singletons. Trimming cost V 4 bases and J 7 bases, with 11 bases left between them. This CDR3 is built from 12 residues. Germline loops: CDR1 SQVTM, CDR2 ANQGSEA. As to time point: before trial treatment.

V gene TRBV29-1 combines with J gene TRBJ2-1, with D perhaps given as TRBD1 or TRBD2 (6 bases each). The specimen was PBMCs, collected before treatment. This clonotype was sampled from a male donor with prostate cancer. The CDR3 sequence: CSVAQGRNEQFF. The CDR3 DNA is TGCAGCGTTGCGCAGGGGAGGAATGAGCAGTTCTTC.